This TCR beta chain was identified in a study of cytomegalovirus exposure and HLA in healthy donors. Both 60 Vbeta primers and 13 Jbeta primers went into the PCR. Measured with immunoSEQ multiplex PCR; TCRdb has only the in-frame clones, and not every one. Of about 140,000 clones listed, 65% to 90% are singletons. The sequence was collected from a woman between 25 and 40 years old in good health and CMV-seronegative. The sample comprised PBMCs.

CDR3 bases: TGTGCCAGCAACCCCCTCAGTCTCGACACTGAAGCTTTCTTT. This gives the protein CASNPLSLDTEAFF. The J gene is TRBJ1-1, the V gene TRBV5-6, with unresolved D. The CDR3 is 14 residues long. V was trimmed by 6 bases and J by 3 bases, leaving 15 bases between them. Germline-derived CDR1 and CDR2 are SGHDT and YYEEEE. The full variable domain, rest sourced from reference TRBV5-6 and TRBJ1-1, is DAGVTQSPTHLIKTRGQQVTLRCSPKSGHDTVSWYQQALGQGPQFIFQYYEEEERQRGNFPDRFSGHQFPNYSSELNVNALLLGDSALYLCASNPLSLDTEAFFGQGTRLTVV.